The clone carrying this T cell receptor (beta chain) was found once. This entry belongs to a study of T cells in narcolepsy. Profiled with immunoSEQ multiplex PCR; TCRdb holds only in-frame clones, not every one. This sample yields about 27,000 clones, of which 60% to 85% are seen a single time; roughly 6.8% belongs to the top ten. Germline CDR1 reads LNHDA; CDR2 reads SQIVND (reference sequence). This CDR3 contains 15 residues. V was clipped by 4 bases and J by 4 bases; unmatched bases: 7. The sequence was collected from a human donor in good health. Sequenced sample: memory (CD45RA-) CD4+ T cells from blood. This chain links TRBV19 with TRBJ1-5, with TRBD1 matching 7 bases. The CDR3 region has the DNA TGTGCCAGTAGTAAAGGGGGCAGTTCTAATCAGCCCCAGCATTTT. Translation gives CASSKGGSSNQPQHF.